The text below deals with one T cell receptor beta chain. Its antigen is unidentified. This sample was taken from a study of CD8+CD57+ T cells in acquired aplastic anemia. Study at large: Mean DNA quantity obtained from sorted CD4+ and CD8+ cells was 3 to 3.5 ug.

The V end lost 4 bases, the J end lost 1 base, and 15 bases lay between the germline ends. This CDR3 comprises 16 residues. The germline CDR1 and CDR2 sequences are ENHRY and SYGVKD. Overall study findings and caveats: The same twenty-nine CD8+ CDR3 sequences occurred in patients and in controls.

The TCR beta profiling, which covered VDJ combination and CDR3 sequence, was carried out using genomic DNA as the template. TCRdb reprocessed the reads with MiXCR, giving one entry per CDR3 protein. The table lists around 180,000 distinct CDR3 sequences, about 64% of them singletons. The clonotype comes from a human donor in good health. The chain couples TRBV10-3 to TRBJ2-3; D is possibly TRBD1 or TRBD2 (6 bases each). Sequencing was carried out using sorted CD4+, CD8+, or CD8+CD57+ T cells (not recorded which) from PBMCs. The CDR3 DNA is TGTGCCATCAGTGGGGACTTACAGGGTCGCACAGATACGCAGTATTTT. It codes for CAISGDLQGRTDTQYF.